This note documents a single T cell receptor beta chain sequence. Produced via immunoSEQ multiplex PCR; TCRdb's table is partial and in-frame only. The data contain more than 140,000 clones, around 83% of them singletons. The V gene's germline CDR1 is MDHEN and CDR2 SYDVKM. CDR3 length: 15 amino acids. Trimming shortened V by 5 bases and J by 3 bases, and 17 bases separated the two germline ends. This sample stems from a study of blood T cell repertoires in COVID-19. The wider study: PBMCs, B-cell-depleted T cells, or T cells provided the cDNA or gDNA that made up the material.

The sequenced sample consisted of peripheral blood. The rearrangement links TRBV28 to TRBJ2-7; D not certain. This TCR came from a human donor in a cohort sampled during active COVID-19. CDR3 region: CASSLPGPIDYEQYF. In nucleotides, the CDR3 is TGTGCCAGCAGTCTCCCTGGGCCTATTGACTACGAGCAGTACTTC.